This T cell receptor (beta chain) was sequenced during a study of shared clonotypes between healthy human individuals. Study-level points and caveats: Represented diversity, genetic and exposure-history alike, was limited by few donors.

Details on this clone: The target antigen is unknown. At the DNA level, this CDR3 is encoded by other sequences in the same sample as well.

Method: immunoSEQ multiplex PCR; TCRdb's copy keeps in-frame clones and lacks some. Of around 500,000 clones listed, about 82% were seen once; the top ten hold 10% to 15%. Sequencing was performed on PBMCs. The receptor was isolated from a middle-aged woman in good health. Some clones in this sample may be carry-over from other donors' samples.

This CDR3 is CASSLQTNTEAFF. The CDR3 DNA sequence: TGTGCCAGCAGCTTACAGACGAACACTGAAGCTTTCTTT. This chain links TRBV7-9 with TRBJ1-1; D is unresolved. V was clipped by 2 bases and J by 1 base, with 5 bases between them. Germline CDR1 is SEHNR and CDR2 is FQNEAQ (reference sequence). This CDR3 region has 13 residues.